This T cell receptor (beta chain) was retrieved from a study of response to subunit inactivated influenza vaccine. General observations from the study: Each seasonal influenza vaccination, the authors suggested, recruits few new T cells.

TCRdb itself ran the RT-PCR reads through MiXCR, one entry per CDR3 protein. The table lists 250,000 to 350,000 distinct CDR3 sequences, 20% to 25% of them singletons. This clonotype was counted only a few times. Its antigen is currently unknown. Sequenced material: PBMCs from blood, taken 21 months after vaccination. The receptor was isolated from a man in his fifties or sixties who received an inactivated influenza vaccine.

The CDR3 is CASSRDSRGKKLFF. The CDR3 DNA is TGTGCCAGTAGTAGGGACTCCAGGGGGAAAAAACTGTTTTTT. The genes are TRBV19 and TRBJ1-4; TRBD1 matches at 7 bases. The V gene's germline CDR1 is LNHDA and CDR2 SQIVND (reference sequence). Trimming cost V 4 bases and J 9 bases; bases outside gene matches: 8. CDR3 size: 14 residues.